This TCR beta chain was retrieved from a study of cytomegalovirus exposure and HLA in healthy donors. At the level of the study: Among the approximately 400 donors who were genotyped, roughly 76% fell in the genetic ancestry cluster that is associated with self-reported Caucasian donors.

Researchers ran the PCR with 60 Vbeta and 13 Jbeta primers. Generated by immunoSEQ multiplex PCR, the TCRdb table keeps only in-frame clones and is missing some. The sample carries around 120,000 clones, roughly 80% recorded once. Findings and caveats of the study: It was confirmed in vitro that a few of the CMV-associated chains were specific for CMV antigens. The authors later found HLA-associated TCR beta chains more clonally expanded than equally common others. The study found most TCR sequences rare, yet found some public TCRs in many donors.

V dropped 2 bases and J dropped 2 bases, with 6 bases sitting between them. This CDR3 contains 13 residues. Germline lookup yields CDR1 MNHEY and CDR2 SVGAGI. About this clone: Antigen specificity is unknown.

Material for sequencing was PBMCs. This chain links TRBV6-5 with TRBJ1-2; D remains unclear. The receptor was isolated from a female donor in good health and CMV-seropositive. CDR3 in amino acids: CASSYSANYGYTF. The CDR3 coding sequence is TGTGCCAGCAGTTACAGCGCGAACTATGGCTACACCTTC.